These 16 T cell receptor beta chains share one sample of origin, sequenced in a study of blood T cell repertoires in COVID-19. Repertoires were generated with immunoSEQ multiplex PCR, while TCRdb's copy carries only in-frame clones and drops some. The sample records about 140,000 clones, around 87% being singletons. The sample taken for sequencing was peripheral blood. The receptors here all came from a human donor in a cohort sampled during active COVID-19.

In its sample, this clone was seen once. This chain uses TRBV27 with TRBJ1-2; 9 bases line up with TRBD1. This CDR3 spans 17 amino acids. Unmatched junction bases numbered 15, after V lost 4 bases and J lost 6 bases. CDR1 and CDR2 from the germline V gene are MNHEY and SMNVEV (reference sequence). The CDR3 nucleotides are TGTGCCAGCAGTTCCTCCGACAGGGGGTGGCTGGTTGATGGCTACACCTTC. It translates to CASSSSDRGWLVDGYTF.

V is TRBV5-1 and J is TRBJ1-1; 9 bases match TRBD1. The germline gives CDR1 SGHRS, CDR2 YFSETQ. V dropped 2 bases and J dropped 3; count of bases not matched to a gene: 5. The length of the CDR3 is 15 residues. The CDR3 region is CASSFGQGTDTEAFF. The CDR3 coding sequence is TGCGCCAGCAGCTTTGGACAGGGGACTGACACTGAAGCTTTCTTT.

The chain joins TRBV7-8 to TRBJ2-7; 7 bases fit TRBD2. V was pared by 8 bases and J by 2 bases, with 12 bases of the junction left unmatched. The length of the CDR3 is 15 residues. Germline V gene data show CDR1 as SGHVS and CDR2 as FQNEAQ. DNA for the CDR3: TGTGCCAGCCGGCCAGGGAGGGAATGGCCCTACGAGCAGTACTTC. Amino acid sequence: CASRPGREWPYEQYF.

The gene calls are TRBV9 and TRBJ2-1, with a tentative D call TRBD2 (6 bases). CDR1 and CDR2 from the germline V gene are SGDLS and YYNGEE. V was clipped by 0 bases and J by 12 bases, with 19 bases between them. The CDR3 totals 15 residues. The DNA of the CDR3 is TGTGCCAGCAGCGTAGGGCAGGGTCCTGGGGGAGGGCAGTTCTTC. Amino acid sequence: CASSVGQGPGGGQFF.

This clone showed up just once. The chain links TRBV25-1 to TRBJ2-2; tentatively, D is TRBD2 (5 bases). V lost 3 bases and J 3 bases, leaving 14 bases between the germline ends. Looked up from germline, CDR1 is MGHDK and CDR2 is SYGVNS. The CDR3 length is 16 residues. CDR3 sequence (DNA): TGTGCCAGCAGTGAGTCGGGGAAAGGGTACACCGGGGAGCTGTTTTTT. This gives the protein CASSESGKGYTGELFF.

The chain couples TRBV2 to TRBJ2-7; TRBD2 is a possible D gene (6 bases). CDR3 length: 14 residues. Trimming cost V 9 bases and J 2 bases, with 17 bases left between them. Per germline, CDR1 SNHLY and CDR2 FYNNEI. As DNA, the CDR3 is TGTGCCAGACAAGGCGGGGTATCCACCTACGAGCAGTACTTC. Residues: CARQGGVSTYEQYF.

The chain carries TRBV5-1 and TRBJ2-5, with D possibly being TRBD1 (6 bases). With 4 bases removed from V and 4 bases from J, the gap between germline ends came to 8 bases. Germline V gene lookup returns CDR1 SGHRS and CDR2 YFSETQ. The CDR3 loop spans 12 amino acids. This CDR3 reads CASSSRGETQYF. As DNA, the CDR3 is TGCGCCAGCAGCAGCAGGGGAGAGACCCAGTACTTC. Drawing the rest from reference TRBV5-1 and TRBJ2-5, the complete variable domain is KAGVTQTPRYLIKTRGQQVTLSCSPISGHRSVSWYQQTPGQGLQFLFEYFSETQRNKGNFPGRFSGRQFSNSRSEMNVSTLELGDSALYLCASSSRGETQYFGPGTRLLVL.

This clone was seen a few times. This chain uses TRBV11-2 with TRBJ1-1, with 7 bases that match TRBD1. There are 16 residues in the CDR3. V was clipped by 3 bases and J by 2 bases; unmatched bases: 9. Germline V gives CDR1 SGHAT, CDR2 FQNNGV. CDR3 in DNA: TGTGCCAGCAGCTTGGAATGGGGACAGACCAACACTGAAGCTTTCTTT. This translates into CASSLEWGQTNTEAFF.

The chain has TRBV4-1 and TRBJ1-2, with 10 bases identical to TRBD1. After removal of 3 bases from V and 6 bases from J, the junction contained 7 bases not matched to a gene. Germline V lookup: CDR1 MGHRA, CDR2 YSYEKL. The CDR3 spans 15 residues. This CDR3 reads CASSHSTGGADGYTF. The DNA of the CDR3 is TGCGCCAGCAGCCACTCGACAGGGGGCGCCGATGGCTACACCTTC.

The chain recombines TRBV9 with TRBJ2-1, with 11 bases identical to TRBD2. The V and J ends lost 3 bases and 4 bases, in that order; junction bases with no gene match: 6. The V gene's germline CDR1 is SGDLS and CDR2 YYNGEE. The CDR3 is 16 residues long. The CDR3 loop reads CASSETSGVLYNEQFF. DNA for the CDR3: TGTGCCAGCAGCGAGACTAGCGGGGTACTTTACAATGAGCAGTTCTTC.

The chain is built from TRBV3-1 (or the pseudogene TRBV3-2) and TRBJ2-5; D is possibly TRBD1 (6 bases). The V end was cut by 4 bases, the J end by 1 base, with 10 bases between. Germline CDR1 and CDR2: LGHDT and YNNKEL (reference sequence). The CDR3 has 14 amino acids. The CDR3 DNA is TGTGCCAGCAGCCGTACAGGGCTCCAAGAGACCCAGTACTTC. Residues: CASSRTGLQETQYF.

DNA of the CDR3: TGCAGCGTTGAGGGACAGACGAACACTGAAGCTTTCTTT. Its protein product is CSVEGQTNTEAFF. The chain combines TRBV29-1 with TRBJ1-1; 7 nucleotides match TRBD1. There are 13 residues in the CDR3. Germline CDR1 and CDR2: SQVTM and ANQGSEA. Trimming at V came to 3 bases and at J to 1 base, leaving 2 bases not matched to a gene.

The CDR3 DNA follows: TGTGCCAGCAGCTCCGGGACAGAAGACAACTACGAGCAGTACTTC. Its translation is CASSSGTEDNYEQYF. The chain couples TRBV13 to TRBJ2-7, with 7 bases identical to TRBD1. The CDR3 sequence is 15 residues long. The germline CDR1 and CDR2 sequences are PRHDT and FYEKMQ (reference sequence). V lost 4 bases, J lost 3 bases, and 9 bases stayed unmatched.

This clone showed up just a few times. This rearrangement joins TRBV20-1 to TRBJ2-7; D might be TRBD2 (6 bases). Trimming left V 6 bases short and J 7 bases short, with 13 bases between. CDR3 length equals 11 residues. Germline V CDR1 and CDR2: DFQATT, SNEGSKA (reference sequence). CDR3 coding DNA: TGCAGTGCCCCCCTGGGGAGGGAGCAGTACTTC. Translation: CSAPLGREQYF.

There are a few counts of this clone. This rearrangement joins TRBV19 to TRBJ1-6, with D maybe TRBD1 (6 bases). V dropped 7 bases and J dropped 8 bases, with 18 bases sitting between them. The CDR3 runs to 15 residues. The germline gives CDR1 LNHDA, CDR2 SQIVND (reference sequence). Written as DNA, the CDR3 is TGTGCCAGTATGAACCCACAGGGATCTGATTCACCCCTCCACTTT. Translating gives CASMNPQGSDSPLHF.

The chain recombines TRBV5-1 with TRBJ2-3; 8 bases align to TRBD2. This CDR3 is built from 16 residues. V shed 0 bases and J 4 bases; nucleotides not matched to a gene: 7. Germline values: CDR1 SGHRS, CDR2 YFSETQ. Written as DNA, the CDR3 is TGCGCCAGCAGCTTGGTCGTCGGGGGGGCAGCAGATACGCAGTATTTT. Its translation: CASSLVVGGAADTQYF.